Listed below are T cell receptor beta chains from one sample, sequenced in a study of blood T cell repertoires in COVID-19. Profiled with immunoSEQ multiplex PCR; TCRdb holds only in-frame clones, not every one. This sample has hundreds of thousands of clones, with around four fifths found just once. Sequenced sample: peripheral blood. The receptors were sampled from a woman aged 70 to 79 with active or convalescent COVID-19. Each CDR3 is given with its conserved first and last residue. Each record gives: J gene, D gene, clone size, V gene, CDR3 DNA, CDR3 protein. D genes are given only for firm matches. Clone size is stated in some rows and not others, as once, few, many or a class when expanded.

>TRBJ2-2|-|-|TRBV7-3
TGTGCCAGCAGCCCAAGCGGTGGGCGGGGACCGAACACCGGGGAGCTGTTTTTT
CASSPSGGRGPNTGELFF
>TRBJ1-5|-|-|TRBV7-2
TGTGCCAGCAGCTGGGGGGGAGGGGGTCAGCCCCAGCATTTT
CASSWGGGGQPQHF
>TRBJ2-2|TRBD1|-|TRBV28
TGTGCCAGCAGTTTATTCGGGACAGGGGTAATGGCCGGGGAGCTGTTTTTT
CASSLFGTGVMAGELFF
>TRBJ2-7|-|-|TRBV7-9
TGTGCCAGCAGCTTTAGACGGTGGGCGAGCCCCTACGAGCAGTACTTC
CASSFRRWASPYEQYF
>TRBJ2-1|TRBD2|-|TRBV12-5
TGTGCTAGTGGTTTAAGCGGGAGCTCCTACAATGAGCAGTTCTTC
CASGLSGSSYNEQFF
>TRBJ1-5|TRBD1|-|TRBV30
TGTGCCTGGAGTGCTACCCGTCTAGGGGGCCGCAATCAGCCCCAGCATTTT
CAWSATRLGGRNQPQHF
>TRBJ2-1|TRBD2|-|TRBV5-1
TGCGCCAGCAGCCCGCGGGAGGGCCTCGGCAATGAGCAGTTCTTC
CASSPREGLGNEQFF
>TRBJ2-2|TRBD2|-|TRBV10-3
TGTGCCGTAAAACTAGCGGGGGGTAGCGGGGAGCTGTTTTTT
CAVKLAGGSGELFF
>TRBJ2-1|-|-|TRBV3-1/TRBV3-2
TGTGCCAGCAGCCAAGAAAGGCGACTAACGAAGTTCTTC
CASSQERRLTKFF
>TRBJ2-2|-|-|TRBV29-1
TGCAGCGCAACCAGGACTTTACGGGGGGAGCTGTTTTTT
CSATRTLRGELFF
>TRBJ2-1|TRBD2|-|TRBV4-1
TGCGCCAGCAGGAAACTAGCGGGAGTTGAGCAGTTCTTC
CASRKLAGVEQFF
>TRBJ2-7|TRBD2|once|TRBV18
TGTGCCAGCTCACAACCGGGACTAGGGGTCCACGAGCAGTACTTC
CASSQPGLGVHEQYF
>TRBJ1-2|-|-|TRBV19
TGTGCCAGTAGTAAAATAGGGGATTATGGCTACACCTTC
CASSKIGDYGYTF
>TRBJ1-5|-|-|TRBV10-3
TGTGCCATCAGTGAGTCTGCGGCTATCAGCAATCAGCCCCAGCATTTT
CAISESAAISNQPQHF
>TRBJ2-7|TRBD2|-|TRBV7-3
TGTGCCAGCAGCTTAGGTAGCGGGGCCATCTACGAGCAGTACTTC
CASSLGSGAIYEQYF
>TRBJ1-4|TRBD1|-|TRBV5-1
TGCGCCAGCAGCTTACTGGGACAGGGAAGTGAAAAACTGTTTTTT
CASSLLGQGSEKLFF
>TRBJ2-1|TRBD2|once|TRBV12-3/TRBV12-4
TGTGCCAGCGAACTAGCGGGAGGGCCTGAGCAGTTCTTC
CASELAGGPEQFF
>TRBJ2-7|TRBD2|-|TRBV28
TGTGCCAGCAGTCTTACTAGCGGGGCTAGCGGGAGGTACGAGCAGTACTTC
CASSLTSGASGRYEQYF
>TRBJ2-3|TRBD1|-|TRBV29-1
TGCAGCGTTGAGAGACAGGGGGAAGATACGCAGTATTTT
CSVERQGEDTQYF
>TRBJ2-2|TRBD2|-|TRBV28
TGTGCCAGCACTGAATCAGCGGGAGCGGCTACCGGGGAGCTGTTTTTT
CASTESAGAATGELFF
>TRBJ1-6|TRBD1|-|TRBV5-8
TGTGCCAGCAGCACCCGGACAGGGGATCTCCCACCCCTCCACTTT
CASSTRTGDLPPLHF
>TRBJ2-7|-|-|TRBV3-1/TRBV3-2
TGTGCCAGCAGCCCCACCCTGAGCGGACTATCCTACGAGCAGTACTTC
CASSPTLSGLSYEQYF
>TRBJ1-3|-|-|TRBV3-1/TRBV3-2
TGTGCCAGCAGCCAAGATCATAGGGGCTCTGGAAACACCATATATTTT
CASSQDHRGSGNTIYF
>TRBJ2-1|TRBD2|-|TRBV5-4
TGTGCCAGCAGAACCGGGACTAGCGGGAGCAATGAGCAGTTCTTC
CASRTGTSGSNEQFF
>TRBJ1-4|-|-|TRBV7-2
TGTGCCAGCAGCTTAGCCTCCCAGGGGAGTGAAAAACTGTTTTTT
CASSLASQGSEKLFF
>TRBJ2-2|-|-|TRBV24-1
TGTGCCACCAGTGATTTAGGGGGTAACACCGGGGAGCTGTTTTTT
CATSDLGGNTGELFF
>TRBJ2-2|TRBD2|-|TRBV7-9
TGTGCCAGCAGCGTTAGCGGGAGTTCCGTCGGGGAGCTGTTTTTT
CASSVSGSSVGELFF
>TRBJ1-1|-|-|TRBV6-5
TGTGCCAGCAGTCCACAGGGTGGAAACACTGAAGCTTTCTTT
CASSPQGGNTEAFF
>TRBJ2-2|TRBD2|-|TRBV7-3
TGTGCCAGCAGCTTTCATGGACTAGCGGGGAACACCGGGGAGCTGTTTTTT
CASSFHGLAGNTGELFF
>TRBJ2-1|TRBD2|-|TRBV3-1/TRBV3-2
TGTGCCAGCAGCTCCGGACTAGTGAAAAATGAGCAGTTCTTC
CASSSGLVKNEQFF
>TRBJ2-1|-|-|TRBV6-5
TGTGCCAGCAGTCGAACTAACTACAATGAGCAGTTCTTC
CASSRTNYNEQFF
>TRBJ2-5|TRBD2|-|TRBV6-6
TGTGCCAGCAGTTACGGGGGGGGTAAAGAGACCCAGTACTTC
CASSYGGGKETQYF